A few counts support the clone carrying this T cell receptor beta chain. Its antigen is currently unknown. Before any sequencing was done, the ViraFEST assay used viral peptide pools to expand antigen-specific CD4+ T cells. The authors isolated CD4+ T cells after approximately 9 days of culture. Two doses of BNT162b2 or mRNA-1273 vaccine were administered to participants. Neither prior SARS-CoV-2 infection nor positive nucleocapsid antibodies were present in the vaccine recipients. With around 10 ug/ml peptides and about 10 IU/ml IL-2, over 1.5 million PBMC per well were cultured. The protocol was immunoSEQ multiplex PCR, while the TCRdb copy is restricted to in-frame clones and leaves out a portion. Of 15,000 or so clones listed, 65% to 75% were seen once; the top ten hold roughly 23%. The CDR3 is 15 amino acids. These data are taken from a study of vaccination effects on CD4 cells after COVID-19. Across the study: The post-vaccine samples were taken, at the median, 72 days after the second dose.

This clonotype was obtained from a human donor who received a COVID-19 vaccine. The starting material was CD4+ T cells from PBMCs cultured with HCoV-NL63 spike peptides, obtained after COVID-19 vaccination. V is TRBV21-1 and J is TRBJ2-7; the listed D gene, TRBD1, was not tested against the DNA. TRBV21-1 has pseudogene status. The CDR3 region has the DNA TGTGCCTTTAGTCGCCAGGGAACTGGGCCCTACGAGCAGTACTTC. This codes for CAFSRQGTGPYEQYF.